This T cell receptor (beta chain) came from a study of blood T cell repertoires in COVID-19. Clones were sequenced by immunoSEQ multiplex PCR, and TCRdb holds only the in-frame ones, with some missing. The repertoire consists of approximately 100,000 clones, with about 90% occurring once and the leading ten covering roughly 15%. The clonotype was recovered from a man in his fifties or sixties with acute or convalescent COVID-19. Sequenced input: peripheral blood.

The CDR3 sequence: CASSQVGGREHEQFF. The CDR3 nucleotides are TGTGCCAGCAGCCAAGTAGGCGGGAGGGAGCATGAGCAGTTCTTC. J is TRBJ2-1 and V is TRBV3-1 (or the pseudogene TRBV3-2); 9 nucleotides line up with TRBD2. J lost 8 bases, V lost 1 base, and 6 bases had no gene match. The germline CDR1 and CDR2 sequences are LGHDT and YNNKEL (reference sequence). This CDR3 is 15 amino acids long.